Below are 4 T cell receptor beta chains sequenced from a single sample in a study of blood T cells in healthy people across ages. A J-beta primer mix and a sample-barcoded 5' primer were used in a second PCR of about 7 to 12 cycles. TCRdb analysed the 5' RACE reads with MiXCR anew, one entry per CDR3 protein. The table includes 850,000 or so distinct CDR3 sequences, less than 35% detected once. The specimen sequenced was blood. The receptors come from a woman at least 80 years old in good health.

The chain carries TRBV12-3 or TRBV12-4 and TRBJ2-3, with a tentative D call TRBD2 (6 bases). V lost 3 bases to trimming and J lost 4 bases, with 14 bases between them. The CDR3 has 15 amino acids. Here the CDR3 reads CASSFKRDFADTQYF. CDR3 nucleotide sequence: TGTGCCAGCAGTTTCAAGAGGGACTTCGCAGATACGCAGTATTTT.

The sample holds many counts of this clonotype. This chain uses TRBV18 with TRBJ2-3, with TRBD1 identical over 12 bases. Germline loops: CDR1 KGHSH, CDR2 LQKENI. The junction had 1 base not matched to a gene; V was cut back by 4 bases and J by 2 bases. This CDR3 is built from 15 residues. The CDR3 DNA reads as TGTGCCAGCTCACGGGACAGGGGGCACACAGATACGCAGTATTTT. This gives the protein CASSRDRGHTDTQYF.

This clonotype was seen at least ten times. This chain joins TRBV20-1 and TRBJ2-1, with TRBD2 matching over 8 bases. In germline, CDR1 is DFQATT, CDR2 SNEGSKA (reference sequence). Germline trimming cut 5 bases from V and 5 bases from J; bases unmatched to any gene: 5. This CDR3 is built from 13 residues. This CDR3 is CSALSGENNEQFF. In nucleotides, the CDR3 is TGCAGTGCTCTTAGCGGGGAGAACAATGAGCAGTTCTTC.

This chain links TRBV6-2 or TRBV6-3 with TRBJ2-7; TRBD1 matches at 10 bases. The CDR3 totals 15 residues. The V gene's germline CDR1 is MNHEY and CDR2 SVGEGT. After removal of 6 bases from V and 0 bases from J, the junction contained 5 bases not matched to a gene. The CDR3 reads CASRPTGGRSYEQYF. CDR3 coding DNA: TGTGCCAGCAGGCCGACAGGGGGCCGCTCCTACGAGCAGTACTTC.